The clone carrying this T cell receptor beta chain was seen ten or more times. Its antigen is not known. The data belong to a study of T cells in Graves' hyperthyroidism and ophthalmopathy. V lost 3 bases to trimming and J lost 2 bases, with 10 bases between them. This CDR3 has 13 amino acids. Germline V gene lookup returns CDR1 DFQATT and CDR2 SNEGSKA (reference sequence). Study-wide results and caveats: The model forecast ophthalmopathy, anticipating it by a median around 6.4 months before onset. In the blood, most expanded thyroid clonotypes above 0.001 appeared as well.

RNA transcripts were the template for amplifying TCR beta CDR3 regions. The study used the HTBI primer set for a first-round RT-PCR of the TCR CDR3. TCRdb re-called the multiplex PCR reads with MiXCR, one entry per CDR3 protein. The data hold about 340,000 distinct CDR3 sequences, with roughly 21% observed a single time. The authors obtained PBMCs from over 8.5 ml of fresh peripheral blood. The chain recombines TRBV20-1 with TRBJ2-5; D may be TRBD1 or TRBD2 (5 bases each). Sample: blood. This TCR came from a woman aged 50 to 60 with Graves' hyperthyroidism. The CDR3 DNA follows: TGCAGTGCTAGCGAGGGGCGACAAGAGACCCAGTACTTC. Encoded protein: CSASEGRQETQYF.